The rows below give T cell receptor beta chains drawn from one sample of a study of blood T cell repertoires in COVID-19. Some clones are missing from TCRdb's copy, which holds only in-frame ones; the method was immunoSEQ multiplex PCR. The sample has 250,000 to 400,000 clones; around 88% are singletons. Sample: peripheral blood. The receptor set was obtained from a woman in her thirties with COVID-19, enrolled during active disease. The CDR3 runs from the conserved cysteine through the conserved F or W. A D gene is named only where the DNA matches it firmly. Expanded clones are given a class, and other clones once, few, many or no size at all.

abundance | j_gene | d_gene | v_gene | CDR3nt | CDR3aa
. | TRBJ2-1 | . | TRBV11-2 | TGTGCCAGCAGCTTTTTCAGGGGATCCTACAATGAGCAGTTCTTC | CASSFFRGSYNEQFF
. | TRBJ1-6 | . | TRBV7-9 | TGTGCCAGCAGCTTATACCCGGACAAACACAGTTCACCCCTCCACTTT | CASSLYPDKHSSPLHF
. | TRBJ2-1 | . | TRBV28 | TGTGCCAGCAGTCCGACGGGGGGCTTCAATGAGCAGTTCTTC | CASSPTGGFNEQFF
. | TRBJ1-1 | . | TRBV7-9 | TGTGCCAGCAGCCCCCTCGGGTGGCAGGGTGTTGAAGCTTTCTTT | CASSPLGWQGVEAFF
. | TRBJ1-4 | . | TRBV12-2 | TGTGCAAGTCGCCGATTGAGTGAGCTGTTTTTT | CASRRLSELFF
. | TRBJ1-3 | TRBD1 | TRBV2 | TGTGCCAGCAGTGAAGGTGGGACAGTCCCTTTCTCTGGAAACACCATATATTTT | CASSEGGTVPFSGNTIYF
. | TRBJ2-3 | . | TRBV27 | TGTGCCAGCAGTCCACGTTATGAGACCAAGCGGACAGATACGCAGTATTTT | CASSPRYETKRTDTQYF
few | TRBJ2-2 | TRBD1 | TRBV24-1 | TGTGCCACCAGTGATACACAGGGGAGGAACACCGGGGAGCTGTTTTTT | CATSDTQGRNTGELFF
. | TRBJ2-2 | TRBD2 | TRBV9 | TGTGCCAGCACCAGGACTAGCGGGGACACCGGGGAGCTGTTTTTT | CASTRTSGDTGELFF
once | TRBJ2-3 | TRBD2 | TRBV7-9 | TGTGCCAGCAGCTTGCTCCTAGCGGACACAGATACGCAGTATTTT | CASSLLLADTDTQYF
. | TRBJ1-1 | . | TRBV2 | TGTGCCAGCAGTGTGGGCCAGGGTGAAACTTTCTTT | CASSVGQGETFF
. | TRBJ2-2 | TRBD1 | TRBV6-5 | TGTGCCAGCAGTTACATACAGGGGAAGCTGTTTTTT | CASSYIQGKLFF
. | TRBJ1-6 | . | TRBV13 | TGTGCCAGCAGCTCCCGGGGGTTCCCCAGGCACTTT | CASSSRGFPRHF
. | TRBJ2-2 | . | TRBV2 | TGTGCCAGCAGTGAATTTGGGGCGGTCGGGGAGCTGTTTTTT | CASSEFGAVGELFF
. | TRBJ2-3 | . | TRBV30 | TGTGCCTGGAGTGTGGGGAGCGGTCCAGATACGCAGTATTTT | CAWSVGSGPDTQYF
. | TRBJ1-1 | . | TRBV5-1 | TGCGCCAGCAGCTTGGTCGGTCGGGGGAACACTGAAGCTTTCTTT | CASSLVGRGNTEAFF
. | TRBJ1-1 | TRBD1 | TRBV7-3 | TGTGCCAGCAGCTTGGGGACAGGGGCGAACACTGAAGCTTTCTTT | CASSLGTGANTEAFF
. | TRBJ1-5 | . | TRBV23-1 | TGCGCCAGCAGTCAATGGGGGCAGGGAAGCAATCAGCCCCAGCATTTT | CASSQWGQGSNQPQHF
few | TRBJ1-5 | . | TRBV19 | TGTGCCAGTAGACCAATGGGGGCTGGGCAGCCCCAGCATTTT | CASRPMGAGQPQHF
few | TRBJ1-6 | . | TRBV2 | TGTGCCAGCAGTCTAGCTGTAGAAGGTTCACCCCTCCACTTT | CASSLAVEGSPLHF
. | TRBJ1-3 | . | TRBV3-1/TRBV3-2 | TGTGCCAGCAGCCAACTTAACAGGGTAAGCACCTCTGGAAACACCATATATTTT | CASSQLNRVSTSGNTIYF
. | TRBJ2-7 | TRBD1 | TRBV19 | TGTGCCTCCACAGGACAGGGGGTAAGCGAGCAGTACTTC | CASTGQGVSEQYF
. | TRBJ1-5 | . | TRBV24-1 | TGTGCCACCGGAGGGGCCGGTGGAAGCTATCAGCCCCAGCATTTT | CATGGAGGSYQPQHF
. | TRBJ2-1 | . | TRBV15 | TGTGCCACCGGGGATCCCCGGAGGATGGGTGAGCAGTTCTTC | CATGDPRRMGEQFF
. | TRBJ1-3 | . | TRBV5-8 | TGTGCCAGCAGCTTGACAGGGTGGAGAAACACCATATATTTT | CASSLTGWRNTIYF
. | TRBJ2-1 | TRBD1 | TRBV24-1 | TGTGCCCCTGTTGGACAGGGGGCGAATGAGCAGTTCTTC | CAPVGQGANEQFF
once | TRBJ2-2 | . | TRBV7-2 | TGTGCCAGCAGCTTAGCGCGTAGCCGGGGATGGACCGGGGAGCTGTTTTTT | CASSLARSRGWTGELFF
. | TRBJ2-2 | . | TRBV7-6 | TGTGCCAGCAGCTTAGTAACCGGGGAGCTGTTTTTT | CASSLVTGELFF
. | TRBJ1-2 | TRBD1 | TRBV5-1 | TGCGCCAGCAGCTTGGCGGGGTCAGGGGGCGCCGGGGGCTACACCTTC | CASSLAGSGGAGGYTF
. | TRBJ2-1 | TRBD2 | TRBV19 | TGTGCCAGTAGGACCGGGGGGGCCTTCAATGAGCAGTTCTTC | CASRTGGAFNEQFF
. | TRBJ1-1 | TRBD1 | TRBV3-1/TRBV3-2 | TGTGCCAGCAGCCAAGGAGGGACAGCCACTGAAGCTTTCTTT | CASSQGGTATEAFF
. | TRBJ2-3 | TRBD2 | TRBV5-1 | TGCGCCAGCAGCTTGTTGGGAGGGCCAGATACGCAGTATTTT | CASSLLGGPDTQYF
. | TRBJ1-2 | . | TRBV5-4 | TGTGCCAGCAGCTTGGCCGTCTCAGGGCCGCGGGGTGGCTACACCTTC | CASSLAVSGPRGGYTF
. | TRBJ1-4 | TRBD1 | TRBV11-2 | TGTGCCAGCAGCCTAAGGGGGCAGGGTAATGAAAAACTGTTTTTT | CASSLRGQGNEKLFF
. | TRBJ2-4 | . | TRBV5-6 | TGTGCCAGCAGCTCGGTGACGGAGCCTCTAGCCAAAAACATTCAGTACTTC | CASSSVTEPLAKNIQYF
. | TRBJ1-6 | TRBD1 | TRBV7-6 | TGTGCCAGCAGCTGGGGGGGGACAGGGAAGAATTCACCCCTCCACTTT | CASSWGGTGKNSPLHF
. | TRBJ1-2 | . | TRBV3-1/TRBV3-2 | TGTGCCAGCAGCCAGGGGGCCCCAGTTACTAACTATGGCTACACCTTC | CASSQGAPVTNYGYTF
. | TRBJ1-2 | . | TRBV18 | TGTGCCAGCTCACAGGGACAACTTCGCTATGGCTACACCTTC | CASSQGQLRYGYTF
. | TRBJ1-1 | . | TRBV18 | TGTGCCAGCTCACAAGCAACAGGGATCTCTAACACTGAAGCTTTCTTT | CASSQATGISNTEAFF
once | TRBJ2-7 | . | TRBV21-1 | TGTGCCAGCCTTACAGGAACCTACGAGCAGTACTTC | CASLTGTYEQYF
. | TRBJ2-1 | . | TRBV21-1 | TGTGCCAGCAGGACTAGCGGGGGGAGCTCCTACAATGAGCAGTTCTTC | CASRTSGGSSYNEQFF
. | TRBJ1-6 | . | TRBV3-1/TRBV3-2 | TGTGCCAGCACCCGGGGGTTACATTCACCCCTCCACTTT | CASTRGLHSPLHF
. | TRBJ1-1 | . | TRBV7-9 | TGTGCCAGCAGCGACGGGGGTACTGAAGCTTTCTTT | CASSDGGTEAFF
. | TRBJ2-5 | TRBD2 | TRBV9 | TGTGCCAGCAGCGTAGGGGGACTAGCGGAGACCCAGTACTTC | CASSVGGLAETQYF
. | TRBJ2-1 | . | TRBV4-1 | TGCGCCAGCAGCCCCGTAGGGGGGGCGAGGTTCTTC | CASSPVGGARFF
. | TRBJ1-1 | . | TRBV5-1 | TGCGCCAGCAGCTTGGCCCGACAGGTGGGGGCCATGAACACTGAAGCTTTCTTT | CASSLARQVGAMNTEAFF
. | TRBJ2-3 | TRBD1 | TRBV5-6 | TGTGCCAGCAGCATGGACAGGGTAGCAGATACGCAGTATTTT | CASSMDRVADTQYF
. | TRBJ1-5 | TRBD1 | TRBV2 | TGTGCCAGCAGTTCCGGGACAGGGGGATTCGGGAGCAATCAGCCCCAGCATTTT | CASSSGTGGFGSNQPQHF
. | TRBJ1-1 | . | TRBV7-8 | TGTGCCAGCAGCCATTTACAGGGCTCCTGGTCTGACACTGAAGCTTTCTTT | CASSHLQGSWSDTEAFF